These T cell receptor beta chains were read from a single sample in a study of T cell responses to AZD1222 COVID-19 vaccine. Profiling relied on immunoSEQ multiplex PCR, and the TCRdb table lists in-frame clones only, not all of them. The table shows some 120,000 clones, with 70% to 90% occurring only once. Sequenced here: peripheral blood, sampled on day 0 of MenACWY control vaccination. These receptors all come from an adult in good health. Each CDR3 is given without its conserved first and last residue. The order of the fields is V gene, D gene, CDR3 length, J gene, CDR3 protein. The D gene is left open where the match is weak.

v_call: TRBV6-5; d_call: -; cdr3_length: 11; j_call: TRBJ1-1; cdr3_aa: ASEGPPDTEAF
v_call: TRBV7-2; d_call: -; cdr3_length: 12; j_call: TRBJ2-2; cdr3_aa: ASSPGPDTGELF
v_call: TRBV24-1; d_call: TRBD2; cdr3_length: 16; j_call: TRBJ2-2; cdr3_aa: ATSDGSSGGVNTGELF
v_call: TRBV5-1; d_call: -; cdr3_length: 15; j_call: TRBJ1-1; cdr3_aa: ASSLGRPGHLNTEAF
v_call: TRBV7-9; d_call: -; cdr3_length: 15; j_call: TRBJ1-5; cdr3_aa: ASSNERRSGASQPQH
v_call: TRBV30; d_call: -; cdr3_length: 11; j_call: TRBJ1-4; cdr3_aa: ACQTVNYEKLF
v_call: TRBV5-1; d_call: -; cdr3_length: 13; j_call: TRBJ2-3; cdr3_aa: ASRSLPGPTDTQY
v_call: TRBV4-3; d_call: -; cdr3_length: 14; j_call: TRBJ1-1; cdr3_aa: ASSQDWDPLNTEAF
v_call: TRBV6-2/TRBV6-3; d_call: TRBD2; cdr3_length: 12; j_call: TRBJ2-5; cdr3_aa: ASSFQGGQETQY
v_call: TRBV23-1; d_call: -; cdr3_length: 14; j_call: TRBJ2-2; cdr3_aa: ASSQSREGIAGELF
v_call: TRBV3-1/TRBV3-2; d_call: -; cdr3_length: 11; j_call: TRBJ2-5; cdr3_aa: ASTTVAEVAQY
v_call: TRBV7-7; d_call: -; cdr3_length: 11; j_call: TRBJ2-2; cdr3_aa: ASSAQVTGELF
v_call: TRBV28; d_call: -; cdr3_length: 13; j_call: TRBJ1-3; cdr3_aa: ASSYLPSSGNTIY
v_call: TRBV28; d_call: TRBD1; cdr3_length: 17; j_call: TRBJ2-5; cdr3_aa: ASSLHIYSGTGGGETQY
v_call: TRBV28; d_call: TRBD1; cdr3_length: 16; j_call: TRBJ1-4; cdr3_aa: ASSYPLPGQGFYEKLF
v_call: TRBV5-1; d_call: -; cdr3_length: 13; j_call: TRBJ2-2; cdr3_aa: ASTPGGRDTGELF
v_call: TRBV20-1; d_call: -; cdr3_length: 12; j_call: TRBJ1-3; cdr3_aa: SASEGSSGNTIY
v_call: TRBV19; d_call: -; cdr3_length: 14; j_call: TRBJ2-1; cdr3_aa: ASSDNTWESDNEQF
v_call: TRBV18; d_call: TRBD1; cdr3_length: 14; j_call: TRBJ1-4; cdr3_aa: ASSLNGQGGGEKLF
v_call: TRBV9; d_call: -; cdr3_length: 13; j_call: TRBJ2-2; cdr3_aa: ASSVTSGNTGELF
v_call: TRBV5-4; d_call: TRBD1; cdr3_length: 14; j_call: TRBJ2-5; cdr3_aa: ASSPTGTGWGETQY
v_call: TRBV10-1; d_call: TRBD2; cdr3_length: 12; j_call: TRBJ2-3; cdr3_aa: ASSRGGNTDTQY
v_call: TRBV5-1; d_call: TRBD1; cdr3_length: 15; j_call: TRBJ2-3; cdr3_aa: ASSLGRGPLGTDTQY
v_call: TRBV30; d_call: TRBD1; cdr3_length: 14; j_call: TRBJ2-2; cdr3_aa: AWSVRTGGNTGELF
v_call: TRBV6-5; d_call: -; cdr3_length: 13; j_call: TRBJ2-5; cdr3_aa: ASRKGMGVGETQY
v_call: TRBV5-1; d_call: TRBD2; cdr3_length: 14; j_call: TRBJ2-3; cdr3_aa: ASSRGFAGVRDTQY
v_call: TRBV18; d_call: -; cdr3_length: 11; j_call: TRBJ1-2; cdr3_aa: ASSPGDHYGYT
v_call: TRBV29-1; d_call: -; cdr3_length: 11; j_call: TRBJ1-2; cdr3_aa: SVRPDTNYGYT
v_call: TRBV7-2; d_call: TRBD1; cdr3_length: 13; j_call: TRBJ2-5; cdr3_aa: ASSLAGQVQETQY
v_call: TRBV30; d_call: TRBD1; cdr3_length: 10; j_call: TRBJ2-7; cdr3_aa: AWMGTGTEQY
v_call: TRBV7-3; d_call: TRBD1; cdr3_length: 14; j_call: TRBJ2-1; cdr3_aa: ASSSDRDRGGNEQF
v_call: TRBV6-5; d_call: TRBD1; cdr3_length: 11; j_call: TRBJ1-5; cdr3_aa: ASILTGHQPQH
v_call: TRBV27; d_call: TRBD1; cdr3_length: 12; j_call: TRBJ2-1; cdr3_aa: ASSLDRGYNEQF
v_call: TRBV6-5; d_call: TRBD1; cdr3_length: 12; j_call: TRBJ1-2; cdr3_aa: ASSYSTGGNGYT
v_call: TRBV19; d_call: -; cdr3_length: 11; j_call: TRBJ2-7; cdr3_aa: ASSPFRSYEQY
v_call: TRBV10-3; d_call: -; cdr3_length: 11; j_call: TRBJ2-7; cdr3_aa: AASIAAGYEQY